What follows are 14 T cell receptor beta chains derived from one specimen sequenced in a study of PD-L1 blockade in urothelial cancer. Sequencing was performed with immunoSEQ multiplex PCR; in TCRdb, only in-frame clones are kept and a portion is missing. The sample gives roughly 40,000 clones, 90% to 95% of which show up once; about 11% is in the top ten. Time point described: pretreatment peripheral blood. The specimen comprised PBMCs, sampled around atezolizumab (anti-PD-L1) treatment. The receptor source for this set is a woman between 55 and 75 years old with urothelial cancer.

The chain employs TRBV9 and TRBJ2-5; no reliable D call. Trimming shortened V by 4 bases and J by 3 bases, and 4 bases separated the two germline ends. The CDR3 has 11 amino acids. The germline CDR1 and CDR2 sequences are SGDLS and YYNGEE. CDR3 coding DNA: TGTGCCAGCAGCCGTGAAGAGACCCAGTACTTC. It yields the protein CASSREETQYF.

This rearrangement joins TRBV10-3 to TRBJ2-3; D might be TRBD2 (5 bases). CDR1 and CDR2 from the germline V gene are ENHRY and SYGVKD. With 8 bases removed from V and 6 bases from J, the gap between germline ends came to 18 bases. This CDR3 is built from 14 residues. DNA of the CDR3: TGTGCCATCGCGGCCCCCGAGGGAGCGGATACGCAGTATTTT. This gives the protein CAIAAPEGADTQYF.

This clone was found a few times. The chain links TRBV9 to TRBJ2-1; TRBD2 might be the D (5 bases). Trimming pared 0 bases from V and 12 bases from J, leaving 19 bases between. Per germline, CDR1 SGDLS and CDR2 YYNGEE. The CDR3 loop spans 15 amino acids. The CDR3 reads CASSVGSVGELRQFF. The CDR3 DNA reads as TGTGCCAGCAGCGTAGGCTCCGTGGGAGAATTGAGGCAGTTCTTC.

The chain uses TRBV27 and TRBJ2-7; D is ambiguous. V was trimmed by 3 bases and J by 5 bases, leaving 11 bases between them. Germline values: CDR1 MNHEY, CDR2 SMNVEV (reference sequence). This CDR3 has 13 amino acids. The CDR3 DNA is TGTGCCAGCAGTTTCGAACGCTATAACGAGCAGTACTTC. Residues: CASSFERYNEQYF.

V and J are TRBV28 and TRBJ2-1; 8 bases match TRBD2. Germline V CDR1 and CDR2: MDHEN, SYDVKM. CDR3 size: 15 residues. V lost 3 bases and J lost 6; bases outside the gene matches: 7. The CDR3 sequence is CASSFGLAGTNEQFF. The CDR3 DNA sequence: TGTGCCAGCAGTTTTGGTCTAGCGGGTACCAATGAGCAGTTCTTC.

This clone was seen a few times. The V call is TRBV7-2, the J call TRBJ2-7, with TRBD1 identical over 10 bases. J gave up 4 bases and V 5 bases, and 11 bases lay outside the gene matches. Germline CDR1 is SGHTA and CDR2 is FQGNSA. The CDR3 contains 16 residues. CDR3 sequence reads: CASSKTGTGVRYEQYF. The CDR3, as DNA: TGTGCCAGCAGCAAGACCGGGACAGGGGTTAGGTACGAGCAGTACTTC. Combining the CDR3 with reference TRBV7-2 and TRBJ2-7 gives the whole variable domain GAGVSQSPSNKVTEKGKDVELRCDPISGHTALYWYRQSLGQGLEFLIYFQGNSAPDKSGLPSDRFSAERTGGSVSTLTIQRTQQEDSAVYLCASSKTGTGVRYEQYFGPGTRLTVT.

This rearrangement joins TRBV5-1 to TRBJ2-5, with 7 bases lining up with TRBD2. From germline, CDR1 is SGHRS and CDR2 YFSETQ. The CDR3 has 19 amino acids. Trimming at V came to 6 bases and at J to 4 bases, leaving 24 bases not matched to a gene. The CDR3 DNA reads as TGCGCCAGCAAGCCTCTCCTTGCGGGAGAAGGTGGTAGAGGAGAGACCCAGTACTTC. Its translation: CASKPLLAGEGGRGETQYF.

The V call is TRBV5-1, the J call TRBJ2-6; 7 bases match TRBD1. Germline trimming cut 4 bases from V and 0 bases from J; bases unmatched to any gene: 10. This CDR3 has 18 amino acids. CDR1 and CDR2 from the germline V gene are SGHRS and YFSETQ. This chain's CDR3 is CASSGTSTGTSGANVLTF. The CDR3 coding sequence is TGCGCCAGCAGCGGCACTTCGACAGGGACCTCTGGGGCCAACGTCCTGACTTTC.

J is TRBJ1-1 and V is TRBV18; D is possibly TRBD1 (6 bases). V was shortened by 5 bases and J by 7 bases, with 17 bases between the two germline ends. Germline CDR1 is KGHSH and CDR2 is LQKENI. The CDR3 length is 14 residues. CDR3 sequence (DNA): TGTGCCAGCTCATCTCAGCCCCAGGGGCTTGAAGCTTTCTTT. Translation gives CASSSQPQGLEAFF.

This chain uses TRBV6-1 with TRBJ2-1; 10 bases line up with TRBD2. The CDR3 totals 17 residues. Trimming removed 3 bases from V and 4 bases from J; junction bases left unmatched: 9. Germline V gene data show CDR1 as MNHNS and CDR2 as SASEGT. For the CDR3, the DNA is TGTGCCAGCAGTGATTGGCTAGCGGGAGCGGGGTACAATGAGCAGTTCTTC. Translating it yields CASSDWLAGAGYNEQFF.

The V gene is TRBV7-8, the J gene TRBJ2-1; 8 bases match TRBD2. Losses at the gene ends were 0 bases for V and 5 bases for J; bases not matched to a gene: 6. CDR1 and CDR2 (germline): SGHVS, FQNEAQ. CDR3 length equals 16 residues. This CDR3 is CASSLAGGASDNEQFF. The CDR3 DNA sequence: TGTGCCAGCAGCTTAGCCGGGGGGGCTAGCGACAATGAGCAGTTCTTC.

The chain joins TRBV18 to TRBJ2-2, with 7 bases lining up with TRBD1. The trim removed 3 bases at V and 7 bases at J, leaving 11 bases unmatched. The CDR3 runs to 16 residues. Germline V gene sequence: CDR1 KGHSH, CDR2 LQKENI. CDR3 nucleotide sequence: TGTGCCAGCTCACCGAGCTCAGACAGGGCCGGCGGGGAGCTGTTTTTT. Translated: CASSPSSDRAGGELFF.

The V and J genes are TRBV7-9 and TRBJ2-7; 8 positions match TRBD2. J gave up 5 bases and V 6 bases, and 15 bases lay outside the gene matches. Germline V gene data show CDR1 as SEHNR and CDR2 as FQNEAQ (reference sequence). The CDR3 has 16 residues. The CDR3 bases are TGTGCCAGCAGTTCCGGGGCCAGCGGGAGAAACCACGAGCAGTACTTC. It yields the protein CASSSGASGRNHEQYF.

This chain's CDR3 is CASTSGGVNIQYF. The CDR3 coding sequence is TGCGCCAGCACCTCGGGAGGGGTAAACATTCAGTACTTC. This sequence joins TRBV10-2 and TRBJ2-4; 8 nucleotides line up with TRBD2. The trim removed 7 bases at V and 6 bases at J, leaving 5 bases unmatched. CDR1 WSHSY and CDR2 SAAADI come from the germline V gene. CDR3 length: 13 amino acids.